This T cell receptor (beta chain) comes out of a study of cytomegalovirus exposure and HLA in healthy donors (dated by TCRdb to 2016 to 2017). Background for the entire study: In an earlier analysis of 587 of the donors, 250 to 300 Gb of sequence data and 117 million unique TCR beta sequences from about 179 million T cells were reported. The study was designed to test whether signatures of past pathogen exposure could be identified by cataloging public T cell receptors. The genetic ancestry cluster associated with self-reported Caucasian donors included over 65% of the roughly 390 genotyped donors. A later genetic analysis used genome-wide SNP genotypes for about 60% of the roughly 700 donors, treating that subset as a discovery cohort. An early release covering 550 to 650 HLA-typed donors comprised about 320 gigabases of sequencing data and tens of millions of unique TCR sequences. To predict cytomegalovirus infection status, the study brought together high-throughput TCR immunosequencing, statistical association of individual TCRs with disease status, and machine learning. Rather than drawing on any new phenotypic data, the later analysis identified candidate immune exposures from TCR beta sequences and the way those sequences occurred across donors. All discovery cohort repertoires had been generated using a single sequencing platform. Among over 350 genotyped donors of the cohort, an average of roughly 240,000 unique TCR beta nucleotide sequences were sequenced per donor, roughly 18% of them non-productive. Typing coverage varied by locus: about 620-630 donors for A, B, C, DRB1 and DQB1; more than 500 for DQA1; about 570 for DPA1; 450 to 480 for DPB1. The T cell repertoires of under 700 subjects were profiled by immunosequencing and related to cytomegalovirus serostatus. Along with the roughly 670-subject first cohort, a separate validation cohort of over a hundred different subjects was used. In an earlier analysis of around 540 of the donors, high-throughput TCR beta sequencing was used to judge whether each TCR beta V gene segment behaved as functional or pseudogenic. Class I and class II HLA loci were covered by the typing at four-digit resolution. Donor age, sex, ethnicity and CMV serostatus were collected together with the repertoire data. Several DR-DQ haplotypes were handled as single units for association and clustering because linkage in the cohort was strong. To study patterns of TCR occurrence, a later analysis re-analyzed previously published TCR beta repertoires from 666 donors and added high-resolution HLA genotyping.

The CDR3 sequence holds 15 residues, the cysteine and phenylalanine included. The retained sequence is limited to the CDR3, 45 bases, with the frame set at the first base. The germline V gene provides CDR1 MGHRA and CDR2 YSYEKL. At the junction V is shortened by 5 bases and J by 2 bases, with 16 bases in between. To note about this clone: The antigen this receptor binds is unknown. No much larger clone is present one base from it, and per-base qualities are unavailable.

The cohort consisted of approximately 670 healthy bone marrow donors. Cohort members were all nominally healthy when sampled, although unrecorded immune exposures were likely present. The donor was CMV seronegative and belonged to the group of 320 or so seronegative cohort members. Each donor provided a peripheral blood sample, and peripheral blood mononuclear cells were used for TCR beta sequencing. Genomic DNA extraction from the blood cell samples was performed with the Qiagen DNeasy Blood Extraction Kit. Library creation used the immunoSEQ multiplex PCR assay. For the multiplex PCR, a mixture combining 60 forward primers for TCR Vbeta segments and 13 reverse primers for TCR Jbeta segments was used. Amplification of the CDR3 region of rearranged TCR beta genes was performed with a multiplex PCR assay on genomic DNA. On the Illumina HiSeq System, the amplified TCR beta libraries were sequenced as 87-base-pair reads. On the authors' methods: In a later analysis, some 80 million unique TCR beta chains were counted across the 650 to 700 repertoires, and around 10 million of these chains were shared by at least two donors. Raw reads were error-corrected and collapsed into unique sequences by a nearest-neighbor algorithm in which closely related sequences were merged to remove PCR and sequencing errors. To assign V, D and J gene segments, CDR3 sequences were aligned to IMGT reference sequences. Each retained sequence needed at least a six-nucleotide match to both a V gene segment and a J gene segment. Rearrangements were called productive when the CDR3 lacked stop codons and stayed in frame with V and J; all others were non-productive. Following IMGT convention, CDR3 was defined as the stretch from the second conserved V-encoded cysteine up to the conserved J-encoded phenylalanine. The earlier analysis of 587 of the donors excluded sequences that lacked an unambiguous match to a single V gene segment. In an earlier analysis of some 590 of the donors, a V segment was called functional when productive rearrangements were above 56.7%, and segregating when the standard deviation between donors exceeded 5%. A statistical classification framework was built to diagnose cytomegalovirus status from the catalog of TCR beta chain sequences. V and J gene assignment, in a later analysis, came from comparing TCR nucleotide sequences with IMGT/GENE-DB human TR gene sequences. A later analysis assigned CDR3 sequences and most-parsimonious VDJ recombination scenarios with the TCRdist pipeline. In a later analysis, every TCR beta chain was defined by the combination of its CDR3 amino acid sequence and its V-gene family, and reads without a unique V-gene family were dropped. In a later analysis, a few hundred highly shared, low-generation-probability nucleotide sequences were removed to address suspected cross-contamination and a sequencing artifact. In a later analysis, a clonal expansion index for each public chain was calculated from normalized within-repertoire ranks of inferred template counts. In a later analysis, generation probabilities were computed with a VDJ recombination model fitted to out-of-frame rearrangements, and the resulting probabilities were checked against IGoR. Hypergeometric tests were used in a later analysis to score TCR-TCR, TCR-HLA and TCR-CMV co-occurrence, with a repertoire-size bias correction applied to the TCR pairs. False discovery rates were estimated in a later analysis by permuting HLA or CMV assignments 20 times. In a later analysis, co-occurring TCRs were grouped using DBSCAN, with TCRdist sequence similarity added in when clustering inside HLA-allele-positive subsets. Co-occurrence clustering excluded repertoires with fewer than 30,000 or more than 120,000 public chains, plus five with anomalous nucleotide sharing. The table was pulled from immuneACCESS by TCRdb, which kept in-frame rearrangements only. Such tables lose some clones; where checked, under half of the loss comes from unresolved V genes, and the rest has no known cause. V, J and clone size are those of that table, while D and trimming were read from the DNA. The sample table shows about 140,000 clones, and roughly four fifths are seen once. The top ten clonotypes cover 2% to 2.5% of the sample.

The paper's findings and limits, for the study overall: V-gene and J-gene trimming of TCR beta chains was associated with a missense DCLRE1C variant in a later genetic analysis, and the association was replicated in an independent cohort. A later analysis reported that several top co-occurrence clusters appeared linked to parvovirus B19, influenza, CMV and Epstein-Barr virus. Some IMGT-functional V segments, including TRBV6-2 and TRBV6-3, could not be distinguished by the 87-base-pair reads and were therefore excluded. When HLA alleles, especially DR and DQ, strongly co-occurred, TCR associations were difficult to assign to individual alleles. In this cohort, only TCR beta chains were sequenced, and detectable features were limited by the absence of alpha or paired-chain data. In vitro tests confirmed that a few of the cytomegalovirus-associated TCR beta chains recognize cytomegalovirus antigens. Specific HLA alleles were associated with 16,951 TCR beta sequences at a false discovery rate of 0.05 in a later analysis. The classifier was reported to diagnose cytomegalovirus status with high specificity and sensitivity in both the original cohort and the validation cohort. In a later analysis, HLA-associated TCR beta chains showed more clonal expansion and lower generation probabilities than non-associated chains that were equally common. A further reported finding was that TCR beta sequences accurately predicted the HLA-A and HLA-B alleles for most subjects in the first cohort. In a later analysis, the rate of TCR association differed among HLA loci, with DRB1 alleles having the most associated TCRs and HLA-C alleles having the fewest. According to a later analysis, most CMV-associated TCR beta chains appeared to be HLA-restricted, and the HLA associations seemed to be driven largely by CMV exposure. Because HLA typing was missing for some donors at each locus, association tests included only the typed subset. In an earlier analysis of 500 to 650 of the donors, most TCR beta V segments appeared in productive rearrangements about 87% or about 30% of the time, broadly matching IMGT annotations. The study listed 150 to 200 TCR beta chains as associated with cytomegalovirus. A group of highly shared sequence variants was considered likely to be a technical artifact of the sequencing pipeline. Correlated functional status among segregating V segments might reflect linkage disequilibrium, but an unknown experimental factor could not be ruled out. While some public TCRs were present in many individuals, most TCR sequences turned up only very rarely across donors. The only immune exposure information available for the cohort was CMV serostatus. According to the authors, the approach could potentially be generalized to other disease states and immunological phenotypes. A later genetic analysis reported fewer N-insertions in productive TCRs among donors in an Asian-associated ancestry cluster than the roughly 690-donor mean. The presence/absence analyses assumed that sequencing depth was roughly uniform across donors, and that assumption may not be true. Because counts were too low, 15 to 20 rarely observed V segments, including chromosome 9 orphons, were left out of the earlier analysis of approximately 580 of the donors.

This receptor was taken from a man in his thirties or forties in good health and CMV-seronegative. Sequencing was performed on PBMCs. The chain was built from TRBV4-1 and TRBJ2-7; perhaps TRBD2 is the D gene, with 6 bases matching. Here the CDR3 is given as CASSFRDLRTYEQYF. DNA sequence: TGCGCCAGCAGCTTCCGGGACTTACGAACCTACGAGCAGTACTTC.